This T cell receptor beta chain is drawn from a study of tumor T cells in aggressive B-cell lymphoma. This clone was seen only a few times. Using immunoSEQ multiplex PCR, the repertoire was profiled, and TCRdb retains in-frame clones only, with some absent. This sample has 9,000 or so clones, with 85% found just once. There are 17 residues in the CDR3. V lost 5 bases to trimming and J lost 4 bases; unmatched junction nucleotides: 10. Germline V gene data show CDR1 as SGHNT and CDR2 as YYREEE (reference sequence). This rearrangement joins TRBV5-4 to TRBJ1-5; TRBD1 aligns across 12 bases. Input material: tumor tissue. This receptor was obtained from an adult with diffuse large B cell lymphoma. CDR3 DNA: TGTGCCAGCAGTTCCGGGACAGGGGGCGGCCCTAATCAGCCCCAGCATTTT. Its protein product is CASSSGTGGGPNQPQHF.